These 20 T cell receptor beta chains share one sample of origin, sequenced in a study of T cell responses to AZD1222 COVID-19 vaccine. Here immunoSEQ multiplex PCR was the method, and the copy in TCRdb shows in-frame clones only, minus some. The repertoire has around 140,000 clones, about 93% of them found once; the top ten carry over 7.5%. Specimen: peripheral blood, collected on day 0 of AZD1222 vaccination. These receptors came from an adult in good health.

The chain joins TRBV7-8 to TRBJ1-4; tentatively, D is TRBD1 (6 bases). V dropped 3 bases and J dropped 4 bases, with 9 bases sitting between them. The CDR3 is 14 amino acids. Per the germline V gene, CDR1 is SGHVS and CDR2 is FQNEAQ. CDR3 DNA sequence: TGTGCCAGCAGCTTGGACAGCAATAATGAAAAACTGTTTTTT. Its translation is CASSLDSNNEKLFF.

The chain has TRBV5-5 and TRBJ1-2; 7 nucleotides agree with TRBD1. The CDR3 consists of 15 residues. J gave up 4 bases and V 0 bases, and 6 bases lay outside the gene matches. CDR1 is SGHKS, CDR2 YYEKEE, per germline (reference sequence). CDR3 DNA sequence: TGTGCCAGCAGCTTGGAGAGGGGGCCTATCTATGGCTACACCTTC. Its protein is CASSLERGPIYGYTF.

CDR3: CASSPRGVNSPLHF. CDR3 coding DNA: TGTGCCAGCTCACCGCGGGGTGTTAATTCACCCCTCCACTTT. V usage is TRBV18 and J usage is TRBJ1-6; D is ambiguous. Germline CDR1 and CDR2: KGHSH and LQKENI. Trimming cost V 3 bases and J 6 bases, with 9 bases left between them. This CDR3 spans 14 amino acids.

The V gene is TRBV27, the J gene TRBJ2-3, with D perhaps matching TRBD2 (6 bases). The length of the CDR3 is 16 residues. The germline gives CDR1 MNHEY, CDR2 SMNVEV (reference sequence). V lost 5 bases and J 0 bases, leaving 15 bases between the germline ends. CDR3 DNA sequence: TGTGCCAGCAGTGGGGGGACGGAGCCTAGCACAGATACGCAGTATTTT. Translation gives CASSGGTEPSTDTQYF.

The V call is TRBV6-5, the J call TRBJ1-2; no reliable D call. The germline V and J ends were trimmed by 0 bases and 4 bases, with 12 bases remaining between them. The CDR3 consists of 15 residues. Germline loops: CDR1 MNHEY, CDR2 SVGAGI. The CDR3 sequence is CASSYSIDVGYGYTF. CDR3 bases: TGTGCCAGCAGTTACTCGATTGACGTAGGCTATGGCTACACCTTC.

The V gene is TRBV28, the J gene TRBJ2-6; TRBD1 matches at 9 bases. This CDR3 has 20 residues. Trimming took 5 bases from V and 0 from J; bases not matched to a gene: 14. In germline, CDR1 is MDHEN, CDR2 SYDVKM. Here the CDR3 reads CASSRPGQGAPSSGANVLTF. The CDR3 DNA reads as TGTGCCAGCAGTCGACCGGGACAGGGTGCCCCAAGCTCTGGGGCCAACGTCCTGACTTTC.

This chain's CDR3 is CASEDWSTDTQYF. Here the CDR3 DNA reads TGTGCCAGCGAGGATTGGAGCACAGATACGCAGTATTTT. The chain combines TRBV7-2 with TRBJ2-3, with D unclear. The germline V gene has CDR1 SGHTA and CDR2 FQGNSA. This CDR3 is built from 13 residues. Trimming pared 8 bases from V and 0 bases from J, leaving 9 bases between.

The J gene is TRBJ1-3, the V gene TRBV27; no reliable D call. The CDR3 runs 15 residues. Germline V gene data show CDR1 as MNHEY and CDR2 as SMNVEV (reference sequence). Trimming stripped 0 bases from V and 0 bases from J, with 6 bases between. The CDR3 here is CASSLSGNSGNTIYF. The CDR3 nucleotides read TGTGCCAGCAGTTTATCAGGGAACTCTGGAAACACCATATATTTT.

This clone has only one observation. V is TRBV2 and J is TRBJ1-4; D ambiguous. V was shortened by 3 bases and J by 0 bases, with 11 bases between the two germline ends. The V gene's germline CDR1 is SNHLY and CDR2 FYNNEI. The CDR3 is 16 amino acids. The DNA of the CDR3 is TGTGCCAGCAGTGACCTGACATTTGCAACTAATGAAAAACTGTTTTTT. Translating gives CASSDLTFATNEKLFF.

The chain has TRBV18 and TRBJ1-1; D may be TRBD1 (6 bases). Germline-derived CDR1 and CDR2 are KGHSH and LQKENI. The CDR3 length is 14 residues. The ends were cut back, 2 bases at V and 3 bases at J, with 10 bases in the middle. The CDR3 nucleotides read TGTGCCAGCTCACCAAGGGGGGGAGACACTGAAGCTTTCTTT. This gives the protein CASSPRGGDTEAFF.

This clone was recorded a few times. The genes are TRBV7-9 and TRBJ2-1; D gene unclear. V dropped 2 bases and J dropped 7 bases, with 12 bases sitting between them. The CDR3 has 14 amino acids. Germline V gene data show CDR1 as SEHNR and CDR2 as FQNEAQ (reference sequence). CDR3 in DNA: TGTGCCAGCAGCTTAACCGACCCGACAAATGAGCAGTTCTTC. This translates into CASSLTDPTNEQFF.

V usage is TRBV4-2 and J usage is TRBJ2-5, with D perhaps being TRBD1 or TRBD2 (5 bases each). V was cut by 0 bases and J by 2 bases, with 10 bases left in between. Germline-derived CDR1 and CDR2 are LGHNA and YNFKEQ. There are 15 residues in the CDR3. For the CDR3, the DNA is TGTGCCAGCAGCCAAGATCGGGGCCCTCAAGAGACCCAGTACTTC. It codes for CASSQDRGPQETQYF.

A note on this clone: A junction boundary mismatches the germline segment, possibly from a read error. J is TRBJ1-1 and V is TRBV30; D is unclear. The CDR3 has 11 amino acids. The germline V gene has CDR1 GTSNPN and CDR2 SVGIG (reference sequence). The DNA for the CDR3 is TGTGCCTGGAGTCCCTTTCGTGAAACTTTCTTT. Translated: CAWSPFRETFF.

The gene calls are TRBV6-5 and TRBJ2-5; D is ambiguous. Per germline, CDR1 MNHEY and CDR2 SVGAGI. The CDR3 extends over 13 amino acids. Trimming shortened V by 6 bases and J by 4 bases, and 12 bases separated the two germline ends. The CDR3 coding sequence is TGTGCCAGCAGGCCCGCGGTCCGAGAGACCCAGTACTTC. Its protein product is CASRPAVRETQYF.

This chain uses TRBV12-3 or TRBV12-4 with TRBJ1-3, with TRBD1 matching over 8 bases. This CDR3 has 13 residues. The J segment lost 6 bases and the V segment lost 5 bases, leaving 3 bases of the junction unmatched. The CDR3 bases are TGTGCCAGCAGTGACAGGGGATTAAACACCATATATTTT. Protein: CASSDRGLNTIYF.

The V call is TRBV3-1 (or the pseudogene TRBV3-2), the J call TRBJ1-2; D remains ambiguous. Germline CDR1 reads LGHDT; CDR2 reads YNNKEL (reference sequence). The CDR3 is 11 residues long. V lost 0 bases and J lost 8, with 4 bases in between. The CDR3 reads CASSQDFGYTF. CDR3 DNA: TGTGCCAGCAGCCAAGATTTCGGCTACACCTTC.

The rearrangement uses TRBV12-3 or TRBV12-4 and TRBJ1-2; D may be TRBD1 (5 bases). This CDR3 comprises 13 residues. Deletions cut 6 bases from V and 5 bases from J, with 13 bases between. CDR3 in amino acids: CASRGGWGYGYTF. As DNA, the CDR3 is TGTGCCAGCAGGGGAGGATGGGGGTATGGCTACACCTTC.

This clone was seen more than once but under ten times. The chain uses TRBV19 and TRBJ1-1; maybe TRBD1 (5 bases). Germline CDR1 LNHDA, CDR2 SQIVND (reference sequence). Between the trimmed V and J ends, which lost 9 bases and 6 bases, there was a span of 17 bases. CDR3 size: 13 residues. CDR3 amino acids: CASSRGRGSEAFF. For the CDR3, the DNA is TGTGCCAGCTCCCGAGGGAGGGGCTCTGAAGCTTTCTTT.

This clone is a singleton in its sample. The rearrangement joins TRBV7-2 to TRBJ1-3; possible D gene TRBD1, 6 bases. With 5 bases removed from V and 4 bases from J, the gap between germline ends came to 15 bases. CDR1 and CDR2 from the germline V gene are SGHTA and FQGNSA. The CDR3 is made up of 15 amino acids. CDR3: CASSNRGPTGNTIYF. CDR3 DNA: TGTGCCAGCAGCAACCGGGGGCCTACGGGAAACACCATATATTTT.

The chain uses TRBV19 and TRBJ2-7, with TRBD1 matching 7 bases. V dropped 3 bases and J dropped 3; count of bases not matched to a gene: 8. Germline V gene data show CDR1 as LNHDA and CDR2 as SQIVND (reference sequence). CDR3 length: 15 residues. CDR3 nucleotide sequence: TGTGCCAGTAGTATCGCCTCGGGACAGATCTACGAGCAGTACTTC. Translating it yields CASSIASGQIYEQYF.